This T cell receptor beta chain came from a study of regulatory T cells in long-lasting Graves disease. Findings and caveats of the study: Whereas more than 950 public clonotypes were shared by new patients, persistent patients shared more, at some 3,000. Lower TCR diversity was seen in persistent Graves' patients than in newly diagnosed ones. Peripheral blood alone, not thyroid tissue, underwent study.

The time point: persistent/refractory GD, antithyroid drugs over 5 years with positive TRAb. PBMC-derived RNA was used for the TCR library. From an endocrinology department in Xi'an, China, came the patients. Researchers made TCR beta libraries by using iRepertoire HTBI primers and running Arm-PCR on CDR3 regions. Each CDR3 protein gets one entry after TCRdb re-called the multiplex PCR reads with MiXCR. The table shows 500,000 to 800,000 distinct CDR3 sequences, with 30% occurring only once. With regard to this clonotype: The antigen remains unidentified.

The V gene lost 0 bases and the J gene lost 2 bases, with 8 bases spanning the gap. Germline V gene sequence: CDR1 SGDLS, CDR2 YYNGEE. The CDR3 is made up of 14 amino acids. The receptor was derived from a female donor with Graves disease. Sequenced material: peripheral blood mononuclear cells (PBMCs), taken when the disease was refractory, from a patient treated with antithyroid drugs. V usage is TRBV9 and J usage is TRBJ2-5, with unresolved D. CDR3 region: CASSVGTTQETQYF. The CDR3, as DNA: TGTGCCAGCAGCGTAGGCACGACGCAAGAGACCCAGTACTTC.